These 21 T cell receptor beta chains came from one sample sequenced in a study of shared clonotypes between healthy human individuals. TCRdb's copy holds only in-frame clones and misses some; the assay was immunoSEQ multiplex PCR. The sample lists about 2 million clones, approximately 95% occurring once. The naive CD8 fraction comprised CD45RO-negative cells positively selected for CCR7 and excluded terminally differentiated effector memory CD45RA+ cells. Material for sequencing was naive CD8+ T cells sorted from blood. These receptor sequences come from a man aged 18 to 29 in good health.

This chain links TRBV5-5 with TRBJ2-7; 11 nucleotides line up with TRBD2. Per germline, CDR1 SGHKS and CDR2 YYEKEE (reference sequence). Trimming removed 4 bases from V and 0 bases from J; junction bases left unmatched: 6. The CDR3 has 16 residues. In nucleotides, the CDR3 is TGTGCCAGCAGCCCGGTAGCGGGGGGGCTCTCCTACGAGCAGTACTTC. It is translated as CASSPVAGGLSYEQYF.

This sequence joins TRBV5-4 and TRBJ2-1; 12 bases agree with TRBD2. Germline V gene lookup returns CDR1 SGHNT and CDR2 YYREEE (reference sequence). The CDR3 runs to 14 residues. V shed 9 bases, J shed 4 bases, and the junction held 5 bases outside the gene matches. This CDR3 is CATRTSGDYNEQFF. Here the CDR3 DNA reads TGTGCCACCCGGACTAGCGGGGATTACAATGAGCAGTTCTTC.

The CDR3 region is CASSLGQGFYGYTF. CDR3 bases: TGTGCCAGCAGCTTAGGACAGGGTTTCTATGGCTACACCTTC. The rearrangement joins TRBV7-9 to TRBJ1-2, with 7 bases aligning to TRBD1. The junction had 3 bases not matched to a gene; V was cut back by 1 base and J by 4 bases. CDR3 length: 14 amino acids. CDR1 SEHNR and CDR2 FQNEAQ come from the germline V gene (reference sequence).

With respect to this clone: Other DNA sequences in this sample translate to the same CDR3. The V gene is TRBV5-1, the J gene TRBJ2-7, with a tentative D call TRBD2 (5 bases). The germline V gene has CDR1 SGHRS and CDR2 YFSETQ. V shed 2 bases and J shed 4 bases, with 10 bases lying between them. This CDR3 region has 13 residues. The CDR3 DNA sequence: TGCGCCAGCAGCTTTACGGGATCTTACGAGCAGTACTTC. Amino acids: CASSFTGSYEQYF.

The V and J genes are TRBV12-5 and TRBJ2-7; perhaps TRBD1 as D (5 bases). The V gene lost 5 bases and the J gene lost 0 bases, with 14 bases spanning the gap. This CDR3 contains 15 residues. The germline V gene has CDR1 LGHNT and CDR2 FRNRAP. The CDR3 reads CASGQAPQGSYEQYF. For the CDR3, the DNA is TGTGCTAGTGGTCAAGCTCCTCAGGGCTCCTACGAGCAGTACTTC.

The chain has TRBV11-3 and TRBJ2-3, with 12 bases matching TRBD2. Germline CDR1 reads SGHNT; CDR2 reads YENEEA. V dropped 5 bases and J dropped 2; count of bases not matched to a gene: 5. CDR3 length: 16 amino acids. The CDR3 bases are TGTGCCAGCAGCCTACTAGCGGGAGGAATCACAGATACGCAGTATTTT. It translates to CASSLLAGGITDTQYF.

This chain links TRBV5-5 with TRBJ2-7; D not resolved. Per the germline V gene, CDR1 is SGHKS and CDR2 is YYEKEE (reference sequence). The CDR3 totals 13 residues. V dropped 1 base and J dropped 5 bases, with 10 bases sitting between them. CDR3 loop: CASSLLFKNEQYF. DNA for the CDR3: TGTGCCAGCAGCTTGCTGTTTAAGAACGAGCAGTACTTC.

Turning to this clone: One end of the junction does not line up with germline, which may come from a read error. The chain employs TRBV7-7 and TRBJ2-5; TRBD1 matches at 7 bases. Germline values: CDR1 SSHAT, CDR2 FNYEAQ (reference sequence). The CDR3 sequence is 13 residues long. Written as DNA, the CDR3 is TGTGCTAGCAGCTTAGGGACCCAGGGGGCCCAGTACTTC. Residues: CASSLGTQGAQYF.

The chain carries TRBV30 and TRBJ1-4; 7 nucleotides match TRBD1. CDR1 is GTSNPN and CDR2 is SVGIG in the germline V gene (reference sequence). The junction had 6 bases not matched to a gene; V was cut back by 1 base and J by 7 bases. The CDR3 extends over 14 amino acids. The CDR3 DNA reads as TGTGCCTGGAGTGAAGACAGGGAGGGTGAAAAACTGTTTTTT. Its protein product is CAWSEDREGEKLFF.

The chain combines TRBV27 with TRBJ2-3, with 11 bases aligning to TRBD2. With 5 bases clipped from V and 4 bases from J, the junction kept 5 bases outside the gene matches. The CDR3 is made up of 15 amino acids. Germline lookup yields CDR1 MNHEY and CDR2 SMNVEV (reference sequence). The CDR3 here is CASSRLAGGADTQYF. DNA of the CDR3: TGTGCCAGCAGTCGGCTAGCGGGAGGAGCAGATACGCAGTATTTT.

The V and J genes are TRBV9 and TRBJ2-3; 8 bases match TRBD2. CDR1 and CDR2 from the germline V gene are SGDLS and YYNGEE. The ends lost 0 bases at V and 0 bases at J; junction bases unmatched: 9. This CDR3 is built from 18 residues. The chain's CDR3 is CASSVESSGMSSTDTQYF. The CDR3 DNA reads TGTGCCAGCAGCGTAGAGAGTAGCGGGATGTCTAGCACAGATACGCAGTATTTT.

The V gene is TRBV9, the J gene TRBJ2-3; D is ambiguous. Looked up from germline, CDR1 is SGDLS and CDR2 is YYNGEE. The germline V and J ends were trimmed by 0 bases and 3 bases, with 5 bases remaining between them. CDR3 length: 13 amino acids. The CDR3 nucleotides read TGTGCCAGCAGCGTAGGGAAGACAGATACGCAGTATTTT. It translates to CASSVGKTDTQYF.

The chain is built from TRBV7-9 and TRBJ2-7, with 9 bases lining up with TRBD2. Germline assignment: CDR1 SEHNR and CDR2 FQNEAQ (reference sequence). The CDR3 sequence is 13 residues long. The V gene end was trimmed by 3 bases and the J gene end by 5 bases; junction bases not matched to a gene: 2. DNA of the CDR3: TGTGCCAGCAGCTTGACTAGCGGAAACGAGCAGTACTTC. Its translation: CASSLTSGNEQYF.

The chain links TRBV9 to TRBJ2-5; 9 bases fit TRBD2. V shed 0 bases, J shed 5 bases, and the junction held 8 bases outside the gene matches. This CDR3 region has 16 residues. CDR1 and CDR2 (germline): SGDLS, YYNGEE. CDR3 sequence: CASSVGGAGGRETQYF. CDR3 DNA: TGTGCCAGCAGCGTAGGGGGAGCGGGAGGAAGGGAGACCCAGTACTTC.

The chain has TRBV6-5 and TRBJ2-1; TRBD2 is a possible D gene (7 bases). CDR3 length equals 15 residues. Between the trimmed V and J ends, which lost 6 bases and 7 bases, there was a span of 19 bases. Germline V gives CDR1 MNHEY, CDR2 SVGAGI. The CDR3 loop reads CASSPMWGGSNEQFF. In DNA form, the CDR3 reads TGTGCCAGCAGCCCGATGTGGGGGGGCTCTAATGAGCAGTTCTTC.

This clone has a handful of counts. The chain carries TRBV5-3 and TRBJ1-1; unclear D gene. TRBV5-3 is filed as an ORF, its function uncertain. V lost 0 bases and J lost 1, with 7 bases in between. The CDR3 runs to 14 residues. CDR3 nucleotides: TGTGCCAGAAGCTTGGTCGTGCAGAACACTGAAGCTTTCTTT. Translation: CARSLVVQNTEAFF.

The rearrangement links TRBV6-1 to TRBJ1-5; D gene uncertain. Germline CDR1 reads MNHNS; CDR2 reads SASEGT. Trimming shortened V by 4 bases and J by 0 bases, and 10 bases separated the two germline ends. CDR3 length equals 15 residues. CDR3 in amino acids: CASSGRHYSNQPQHF. CDR3 nucleotide sequence: TGTGCCAGCAGTGGGAGGCATTATAGCAATCAGCCCCAGCATTTT.

This rearrangement joins TRBV2 to TRBJ1-1; the D gene is possibly TRBD1 (6 bases). Trimming stripped 6 bases from V and 1 base from J, with 12 bases between. Germline V gene sequence: CDR1 SNHLY, CDR2 FYNNEI. The CDR3 is made up of 14 amino acids. The chain's CDR3 is CASRLPGENTEAFF. In DNA, the CDR3 is TGTGCCAGCAGGCTTCCAGGGGAGAACACTGAAGCTTTCTTT.

This clone was found once. This chain uses TRBV19 with TRBJ2-7; possible D gene TRBD2, 5 bases. Trimming removed 3 bases from V and 2 bases from J, with 14 bases in between. Germline V gene data show CDR1 as LNHDA and CDR2 as SQIVND (reference sequence). CDR3 length: 15 residues. CDR3: CASSMSLADTYEQYF. In DNA, the CDR3 is TGTGCCAGTAGTATGAGTCTAGCCGATACCTACGAGCAGTACTTC.

The gene calls are TRBV6-1 and TRBJ2-7; D is perhaps TRBD2 (6 bases). The germline V gene has CDR1 MNHNS and CDR2 SASEGT. The CDR3 length is 14 residues. The ends were cut back, 10 bases at V and 2 bases at J, with 18 bases in the middle. The chain's CDR3 is CAILTGRGPYEQYF. The CDR3 nucleotides read TGTGCCATTCTGACTGGGCGGGGCCCCTACGAGCAGTACTTC.

V is TRBV6-1 and J is TRBJ2-7, with D possibly being TRBD1 or TRBD2 (5 bases each). Germline V gene sequence: CDR1 MNHNS, CDR2 SASEGT. This CDR3 contains 14 residues. V lost 4 bases to trimming and J lost 0 bases, with 10 bases between them. The CDR3 nucleotides are TGTGCCAGCAGTGTGGGACCAATCTCCTACGAGCAGTACTTC. Protein product: CASSVGPISYEQYF.